The rows below give T cell receptor beta chains drawn from one sample of a study of T cell responses to AZD1222 COVID-19 vaccine. Clones were sequenced by immunoSEQ multiplex PCR, and TCRdb holds only the in-frame ones, with some missing. The sample holds 25,000 to 35,000 clones; roughly nine tenths are singletons and the top ten take over 1%. The sample here was peripheral blood, taken on day 0 of AZD1222 vaccination. The source of these receptors is an adult in good health. Both conserved end residues are part of each CDR3. The D gene is left open where the match is weak. Clone sizes are given selectively: once, few, many, or a class where the clone is expanded.

D,V,J,size,DNA,CDR3
.,TRBV5-1,TRBJ2-3,.,TGCGCCAGCAGCTCCGACCCCGGTGGTACGCAGTATTTT,CASSSDPGGTQYF
.,TRBV13,TRBJ1-3,few,TGTGCCAGCAGCTTATCAGGGGTAATCGGCACCATATATTTT,CASSLSGVIGTIYF
TRBD1,TRBV6-2/TRBV6-3,TRBJ2-3,once,TGTGCCAGCAGTTACGAGGGACAGGCCGGCACAGATACGCAGTATTTT,CASSYEGQAGTDTQYF
.,TRBV11-3,TRBJ1-3,.,TGTGCCAGCAGCTCCGGGGGAGGCAGGGCGGCTGGAAACACCATATATTTT,CASSSGGGRAAGNTIYF
.,TRBV4-1,TRBJ2-7,.,TGCGCCAGCAGCCCACCTAGCGTAAGCTCCTACGAGCAGTACTTC,CASSPPSVSSYEQYF
.,TRBV12-3/TRBV12-4,TRBJ1-5,.,TGTGCCAGCAGTCCCCCCAGCAATCAGCCCCAGCATTTT,CASSPPSNQPQHF
.,TRBV15,TRBJ2-5,.,TGTGCCACCAGCAGAGATCATCGTGGAGGGCGGGAGACCCAGTACTTC,CATSRDHRGGRETQYF
TRBD2,TRBV9,TRBJ2-1,.,TGTGCCAGCAGCGCTGGACTAGCGGGAGTTAATGAGCAGTTCTTC,CASSAGLAGVNEQFF
.,TRBV9,TRBJ2-3,.,TGTGCCAGCAGCGCGGACAGCCGCACAGATACGCAGTATTTT,CASSADSRTDTQYF
.,TRBV10-1,TRBJ1-5,.,TGCGCCAGCAGTGGGCAGAGGGATCAGCCCCAGCATTTT,CASSGQRDQPQHF
TRBD1,TRBV13,TRBJ2-7,.,TGTGCCAGCAGCCCCCGGGACAGGGTCTACGAGCAGTACTTC,CASSPRDRVYEQYF
TRBD1,TRBV25-1,TRBJ1-5,.,TGTGCCAGCAGTGAAGCGGGGACAGGGGACCAGCCCCAGCATTTT,CASSEAGTGDQPQHF
.,TRBV7-7,TRBJ2-2,.,TGTGCCAGCAGCTTAGACTGGAGGTTCACCGGGGAGCTGTTTTTT,CASSLDWRFTGELFF
.,TRBV3-1/TRBV3-2,TRBJ1-4,.,TGTGCCAGCAGCCCTTTGCATGGGGCAAAACTGTTTTTT,CASSPLHGAKLFF
TRBD1,TRBV7-6,TRBJ2-2,.,TGTGCCAGCAGCTCGGGACAGGGGGCCGGGGAGCTGTTTTTT,CASSSGQGAGELFF
TRBD2,TRBV6-2/TRBV6-3,TRBJ2-1,.,TGTGCCAGCAGCTACTCCCTAAGACTAGCGGGAGAGAATGAGCAGTTCTTC,CASSYSLRLAGENEQFF
.,TRBV7-3,TRBJ1-1,.,TGTGCCAGCAGCTTAACGTTGGCAGGGGACGCTTTCTTT,CASSLTLAGDAFF
TRBD1,TRBV19,TRBJ2-2,.,TGTGCCAGCAGCGACAGGGCTGACACCGGGGAGCTGTTTTTT,CASSDRADTGELFF
.,TRBV19,TRBJ1-6,.,TGTGCCAGTAGTATAGACAGGGGCGGTTCACCCCTCCACTTT,CASSIDRGGSPLHF
TRBD2,TRBV10-3,TRBJ2-1,.,TGTGCCATCAGTCGGACTAGCGAGTACAATGAGCAGTTCTTC,CAISRTSEYNEQFF
.,TRBV29-1,TRBJ1-2,.,TGCAGCGTCTCTCAAGGTAGCTATGGCTACACCTTC,CSVSQGSYGYTF
.,TRBV18,TRBJ2-1,.,TGTGCCAGCTCACCGGGGCTCGAATACAATGAGCAGTTCTTC,CASSPGLEYNEQFF
.,TRBV28,TRBJ1-4,.,TGTGCCAGCAGTTTATGGGAAAAACTGTTTTTT,CASSLWEKLFF
.,TRBV5-1,TRBJ2-6,.,TGCGCCAGCAGCTTAGTTTGGAGCTCTGGGGCCAACGTCCTGACTTTC,CASSLVWSSGANVLTF
TRBD2,TRBV11-2,TRBJ2-2,.,TGTGCCAGCAGCTCCACTAGCGGGAGGAAGAGGGACACCGGGGAGCTGTTTTTT,CASSSTSGRKRDTGELFF
.,TRBV20-1,TRBJ2-3,once,TGCAGTGCTAGTCCTGGTTTAACGCAGTATTTT,CSASPGLTQYF
.,TRBV7-2,TRBJ2-1,.,TGTGCCAGCACCCCAACTCTAGGGCAGCAGTTCTTC,CASTPTLGQQFF
.,TRBV7-9,TRBJ1-2,.,TGTGCCAGCGCCCCGGGACGGACCTATGGCTACACCTTC,CASAPGRTYGYTF
.,TRBV18,TRBJ2-7,.,TGTGCCAGCTCACCGCCCTCCGGGGGAAGCGGGTCCGAGCAGTACTTC,CASSPPSGGSGSEQYF
TRBD2,TRBV29-1,TRBJ2-1,.,TGCAGCGTGAGGCCTAGCGGGAGAAATGAGCAGTTCTTC,CSVRPSGRNEQFF
.,TRBV4-3,TRBJ1-1,.,TGCGCCAGCAGTTCAAGAGGCAGAGCTGAAGCTTTCTTT,CASSSRGRAEAFF
TRBD2,TRBV6-5,TRBJ2-7,.,TGTGCCAGCAGTTACTCCCTAGCGGGAGCCTACGAGCAGTACTTC,CASSYSLAGAYEQYF
TRBD1,TRBV5-1,TRBJ1-3,.,TGCGCCAGCACATATACAGGGGGCGCGGGAAACACCATATATTTT,CASTYTGGAGNTIYF
TRBD1,TRBV9,TRBJ2-7,.,TGTGCCAGCAGCGCAGGACAGGGGAGCCACGAGCAGTACTTC,CASSAGQGSHEQYF
.,TRBV14,TRBJ1-1,.,TGTGCCAGCAGCCAAGATCGGGTCGGGACGGGGGCTTTCTTT,CASSQDRVGTGAFF
TRBD2,TRBV12-5,TRBJ2-1,.,TGTGCTAGTGGTTCCCCTTCACTAGCGGGAGGGAATGAGCAGTTCTTC,CASGSPSLAGGNEQFF
TRBD2,TRBV19,TRBJ2-7,.,TGTGCCAGTAGTAGATCCGGGACTAGCGGGAGGGCCAACAGGTACGAGCAGTACTTC,CASSRSGTSGRANRYEQYF
.,TRBV2,TRBJ1-5,.,TGTGCCAGCAGTGCGGCGGGGGGGGCAAGCAATCAGCCCCAGCATTTT,CASSAAGGASNQPQHF
.,TRBV11-2,TRBJ1-5,.,TGTGCCAGCAGCTTAGGGGGGGCGAGGCAGCCCCAGCATTTT,CASSLGGARQPQHF
.,TRBV7-2,TRBJ1-4,.,TGTGCCAGCAGCTTAGTAGTAGGGACGGCAACTAATGAAAAACTGTTTTTT,CASSLVVGTATNEKLFF
.,TRBV27,TRBJ1-5,.,TGTGCCAGCAGTCTCCGGGAGGGGGGCCAGCCCCAGCATTTT,CASSLREGGQPQHF
TRBD2,TRBV6-5,TRBJ2-7,.,TGTGCCAGCAGAAGACGACTAGCGGACTCCTACGAGCAGTACTTC,CASRRRLADSYEQYF
TRBD2,TRBV10-1,TRBJ2-5,.,TGCGCCAGCAGCGAAGGACTAGCGCTGGAGACCCAGTACTTC,CASSEGLALETQYF
.,TRBV20-1,TRBJ2-1,.,TGCAGTGCTAGAGTCCTCAATGAGCAGTTCTTC,CSARVLNEQFF
.,TRBV9,TRBJ2-3,.,TGTGCCAGCAGCTCGTTGCTAGTGGGGCCAGATACGCAGTATTTT,CASSSLLVGPDTQYF
TRBD2,TRBV5-6,TRBJ2-1,.,TGTGCCAGCAGCGGCCTAGCGGTCTCCTACAATGAGCAGTTCTTC,CASSGLAVSYNEQFF
.,TRBV18,TRBJ2-7,.,TGTGCCAGCTCACCACCGACAGACGAGCAGTACTTC,CASSPPTDEQYF
.,TRBV9,TRBJ2-3,.,TGTGCCAGCAGCGGGGCTGGACTGGACACAGATACGCAGTATTTT,CASSGAGLDTDTQYF
TRBD2,TRBV15,TRBJ2-2,.,TGTGCCACCAGCAGAGGACTAGCGGGAGGGCTTAACACCGGGGAGCTGTTTTTT,CATSRGLAGGLNTGELFF
.,TRBV6-6,TRBJ2-3,.,TGTGCCAGCACTCGTGTCGGGAGTAGTTCTCCCACTAGCACAGATACGCAGTATTTT,CASTRVGSSSPTSTDTQYF
.,TRBV7-6,TRBJ1-1,.,TGTGCCAGCAGCTTAGGTCAGAACACTGAAGCTTTCTTT,CASSLGQNTEAFF
.,TRBV12-5,TRBJ2-7,.,TGTGCTAGTGTTCTTGGCCGTATCTCCTACGAGCAGTACTTC,CASVLGRISYEQYF
.,TRBV4-2,TRBJ1-6,.,TGTGCCAGCAGCCAAGAAGGTGGCACCCAAAATTCACCCCTCCACTTT,CASSQEGGTQNSPLHF
.,TRBV6-5,TRBJ1-2,.,TGTGCCAGCAACCCACGGGGCAGGGACTATGGCTACACCTTC,CASNPRGRDYGYTF
TRBD2,TRBV5-1,TRBJ2-5,few,TGCGCCAGCAGCTTGGAAACTAGCGGGTCGTACCCTGCAAGAGAAGAGACCCAGTACTTC,CASSLETSGSYPAREETQYF